The 14 T cell receptor beta chains below all came from one sample that was sequenced in a study of blood T cell repertoires in COVID-19. Clones were read by immunoSEQ multiplex PCR, and TCRdb kept only the in-frame ones, dropping some. Here the sample spans about 200,000 clones, about 82% being singletons. The sequencing sample was made of peripheral blood. The receptors here all came from a man aged 60 to 69 with COVID-19, enrolled during active disease.

A single count supports this clone. The gene calls are TRBV27 and TRBJ1-2; 9 bases are shared with TRBD1. The CDR3 runs 16 residues. Germline V CDR1 and CDR2: MNHEY, SMNVEV (reference sequence). J gave up 7 bases and V 4 bases, and 13 bases lay outside the gene matches. The CDR3 region is CASSWGQGPRMGGYTF. CDR3 nucleotide sequence: TGTGCCAGCAGTTGGGGACAGGGACCTCGCATGGGTGGCTACACCTTC.

The J gene is TRBJ1-1, the V gene TRBV5-1, with TRBD1 matching 8 bases. Germline lookup yields CDR1 SGHRS and CDR2 YFSETQ. This CDR3 is built from 18 residues. J gave up 4 bases and V 1 base, and 15 bases lay outside the gene matches. The CDR3 region is CASSLRVAGGGLGTEAFF. The CDR3 DNA sequence: TGCGCCAGCAGCTTGCGTGTGGCAGGGGGCGGTCTTGGCACTGAAGCTTTCTTT.

A few counts support this clone. This chain uses TRBV6-5 with TRBJ1-1; D remains unclear. V was trimmed by 11 bases and J by 0 bases, leaving 13 bases between them. From germline, CDR1 is MNHEY and CDR2 SVGAGI. This CDR3 contains 13 residues. This chain's CDR3 is CACLEFMNTEAFF. CDR3 in DNA: TGTGCCTGCCTGGAGTTCATGAACACTGAAGCTTTCTTT.

This clone was seen a handful of times. This chain joins TRBV4-2 and TRBJ2-3, with 12 bases aligning to TRBD2. V dropped 4 bases and J dropped 4; count of bases not matched to a gene: 6. CDR1 and CDR2 from the germline V gene are LGHNA and YNFKEQ. The CDR3 totals 16 residues. This CDR3 is CASSPMTSGSPDTQYF. The CDR3 nucleotides are TGTGCCAGCAGCCCTATGACTAGCGGGAGTCCAGATACGCAGTATTTT.

With regard to this clone: Different DNA sequences within this sample yield the same CDR3. The chain has TRBV5-1 and TRBJ1-1, with D perhaps matching TRBD1 (5 bases). V lost 0 bases and J lost 2, with 8 bases in between. CDR3 length: 14 residues. Germline V lookup: CDR1 SGHRS, CDR2 YFSETQ. CDR3 loop: CASSLAGGNTEAFF. The CDR3 nucleotides read TGCGCCAGCAGCTTGGCCGGGGGAAACACTGAAGCTTTCTTT.

The chain combines TRBV5-8 with TRBJ2-7; no clear D. The length of the CDR3 is 14 residues. Germline values: CDR1 SGHTS, CDR2 YDEGEE. V lost 2 bases to trimming and J lost 2 bases, with 11 bases between them. The CDR3 sequence: CASSFRDNTYEQYF. The CDR3 DNA reads as TGTGCCAGCAGCTTCCGCGACAACACCTACGAGCAGTACTTC. The full variable domain, rest sourced from reference TRBV5-8 and TRBJ2-7, is EAGVTQSPTHLIKTRGQQATLRCSPISGHTSVYWYQQALGLGLQFLLWYDEGEERNRGNFPPRFSGRQFPNYSSELNVNALELEDSALYLCASSFRDNTYEQYFGPGTRLTVT.

The chain carries TRBV18 and TRBJ2-5; the D gene is possibly TRBD2 (7 bases). V lost 3 bases to trimming and J lost 4 bases, with 15 bases between them. The CDR3 extends over 15 amino acids. The germline V gene encodes CDR1 KGHSH and CDR2 LQKENI. CDR3 coding DNA: TGTGCCAGCTCACCCGTGGCGGGGGCGTCAGAGACCCAGTACTTC. This encodes CASSPVAGASETQYF.

V is TRBV28 and J is TRBJ1-5, with a tentative D call TRBD1 (5 bases). Trimming took 6 bases from V and 0 from J, leaving 18 bases between them. This CDR3 spans 17 amino acids. Germline CDR1 and CDR2: MDHEN and SYDVKM. The CDR3, as DNA: TGTGCCAGCAGCGCATTCGAGACAGATTATAGCAATCAGCCCCAGCATTTT. This gives the protein CASSAFETDYSNQPQHF.

The chain couples TRBV19 to TRBJ1-1, with a weak D call TRBD1 (5 bases). The CDR3 covers 11 residues. V gave up 3 bases and J gave up 13 bases, with 12 bases separating them. Germline CDR1 LNHDA, CDR2 SQIVND (reference sequence). CDR3 bases: TGTGCCAGTAGTATGTCATCAAGGGGTTTCTTT. Amino acids: CASSMSSRGFF.

The V call is TRBV14, the J call TRBJ1-3; the D is unclear. Trimming shortened V by 7 bases and J by 0 bases, and 19 bases separated the two germline ends. Germline CDR1 SGHDN, CDR2 FVKESK. This CDR3 spans 17 amino acids. For the CDR3, the DNA is TGTGCCAGCAACCAGGTGCGGCGTTCCTCCTCTGGAAACACCATATATTTT. Protein product: CASNQVRRSSSGNTIYF.

The CDR3 spells CAIGSLDREETQYF. DNA for the CDR3: TGTGCCATCGGATCATTGGACAGGGAAGAGACCCAGTACTTC. The chain carries TRBV10-3 and TRBJ2-5; TRBD1 agrees at 8 bases. CDR3 length: 14 residues. Germline lookup yields CDR1 ENHRY and CDR2 SYGVKD. V was pared by 8 bases and J by 3 bases, with 8 bases of the junction left unmatched.

DNA for the CDR3: TGTGCCAGCACCTCAGGGGCTAGCGGCAACGCCTACGAGCAGTACTTC. It is translated as CASTSGASGNAYEQYF. The chain couples TRBV2 to TRBJ2-7, with D perhaps matching TRBD2 (7 bases). Trimming removed 7 bases from V and 2 bases from J, with 21 bases in between. The CDR3 is 16 amino acids. Germline assignment: CDR1 SNHLY and CDR2 FYNNEI.

V gene TRBV7-2 combines with J gene TRBJ2-1; 11 positions match TRBD1. CDR1 and CDR2 (germline): SGHTA, FQGNSA. The CDR3 contains 15 residues. V gave up 4 bases and J gave up 6 bases; unmatched junction bases: 5. CDR3 nucleotide sequence: TGTGCCAGCAGCTCAGCCGGGACAGGGGGCAATGAGCAGTTCTTC. It codes for CASSSAGTGGNEQFF.

The rearrangement uses TRBV6-6 and TRBJ2-1; D is undetermined. This CDR3 comprises 14 residues. Germline CDR1 and CDR2: MNHNY and SVGAGI (reference sequence). Trimming took off 4 bases at V and 0 bases at J, with 7 bases between the two ends. CDR3 in amino acids: CASSSSVSYNEQFF. The CDR3 bases are TGTGCCAGCAGTTCCAGCGTCTCCTACAATGAGCAGTTCTTC.